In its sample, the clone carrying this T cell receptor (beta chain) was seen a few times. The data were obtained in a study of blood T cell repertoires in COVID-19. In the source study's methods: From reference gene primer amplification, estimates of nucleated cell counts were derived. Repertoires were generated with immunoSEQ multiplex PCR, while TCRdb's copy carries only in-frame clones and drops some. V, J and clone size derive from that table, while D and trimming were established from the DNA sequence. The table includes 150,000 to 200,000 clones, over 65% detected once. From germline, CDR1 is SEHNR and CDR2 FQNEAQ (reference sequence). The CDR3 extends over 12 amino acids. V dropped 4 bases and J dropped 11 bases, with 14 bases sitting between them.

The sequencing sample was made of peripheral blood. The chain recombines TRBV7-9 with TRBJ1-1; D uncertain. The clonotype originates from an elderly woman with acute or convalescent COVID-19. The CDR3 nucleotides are TGTGCCAGCAGCTCGTTAGGAGCCAAGGCTTTCTTT. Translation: CASSSLGAKAFF.